The rows below give T cell receptor beta chains drawn from one sample of a study of OX40 agonist ivuxolimab in advanced cancers. Assay used: immunoSEQ multiplex PCR; TCRdb lists only in-frame clones, some missing. The sample consists of about 77,000 clones, about 85% of them appearing once. Here the sequenced sample was CD4+ or CD8+ T cells sorted from blood, taken in a trial of the OX40 agonist ivuxolimab. These receptors were obtained from an adult with an advanced solid tumor such as melanoma, head and neck, liver or kidney cancer. Both conserved end residues are part of each CDR3. Fields, in order: clone size, J gene, V gene, D gene, CDR3 protein, CDR3 DNA. A D gene is named only where the DNA matches it firmly. A clone size is listed for some rows: how often the clone was seen (once, few, many), or a class if it is expanded.

size: .; J: TRBJ2-3; V: TRBV9; D: TRBD2; CDR3: CASSPPLAGGPDTQYF; DNA: TGTGCCAGCAGCCCCCCCCTAGCGGGGGGGCCCGATACGCAGTATTTT
size: .; J: TRBJ2-5; V: TRBV6-6; D: TRBD1; CDR3: CASSYSGQGVETQYF; DNA: TGTGCCAGCAGTTACTCCGGACAGGGCGTCGAGACCCAGTACTTC
size: .; J: TRBJ1-6; V: TRBV4-3; D: .; CDR3: CASSQAVNSPLHF; DNA: TGCGCCAGCAGCCAGGCTGTTAATTCACCCCTCCACTTT
size: .; J: TRBJ1-1; V: TRBV7-2; D: .; CDR3: CASSNPGGTEAFF; DNA: TGTGCCAGCAGCAACCCGGGGGGCACTGAAGCTTTCTTT
size: .; J: TRBJ1-1; V: TRBV19; D: .; CDR3: CASSIDHTIRALEAFF; DNA: TGTGCCAGTAGTATAGACCACACTATCCGGGCCCTTGAAGCTTTCTTT
size: once; J: TRBJ2-1; V: TRBV19; D: .; CDR3: CASSIARDSSYNEQFF; DNA: TGTGCCAGTAGTATAGCGCGGGACAGTTCCTACAATGAGCAGTTCTTC
size: .; J: TRBJ2-7; V: TRBV27; D: .; CDR3: CASSFAGTSYEQYF; DNA: TGTGCCAGCAGTTTTGCTGGGACATCCTACGAGCAGTACTTC
size: .; J: TRBJ2-3; V: TRBV5-1; D: .; CDR3: CASSFMDSTDTQYF; DNA: TGCGCCAGCAGCTTCATGGACAGCACAGATACGCAGTATTTT
size: .; J: TRBJ2-6; V: TRBV19; D: TRBD1; CDR3: CASIDRVAGANVLTF; DNA: TGTGCCAGTATAGACAGGGTAGCTGGGGCCAACGTCCTGACTTTC
size: once; J: TRBJ1-1; V: TRBV2; D: .; CDR3: CASSRLTGFPEAFF; DNA: TGTGCCAGCAGTCGGCTCACAGGGTTCCCTGAAGCTTTCTTT
size: .; J: TRBJ2-7; V: TRBV6-1; D: TRBD1; CDR3: CASSRQGGGYEQYF; DNA: TGTGCCAGCAGTAGACAGGGTGGAGGCTACGAGCAGTACTTC
size: .; J: TRBJ2-2; V: TRBV5-1; D: .; CDR3: CASSLRQRNTGELFF; DNA: TGCGCCAGCAGCTTAAGACAGCGGAACACCGGGGAGCTGTTTTTT
size: .; J: TRBJ2-1; V: TRBV6-9; D: .; CDR3: CASTFRSEQFF; DNA: TGTGCCAGCACCTTTCGCAGTGAGCAGTTCTTC
size: .; J: TRBJ1-4; V: TRBV6-5; D: TRBD1; CDR3: CASSPNRGNEKLLF; DNA: TGTGCCAGCAGCCCGAACAGGGGCAATGAAAAACTGCTTTTT
size: once; J: TRBJ2-2; V: TRBV18; D: TRBD2; CDR3: CASSPLGLGGGELFF; DNA: TGTGCCAGCTCACCCCTGGGACTAGGAGGCGGGGAGCTGTTTTTT
size: .; J: TRBJ1-1; V: TRBV2; D: .; CDR3: CASTAGHMNTEAFF; DNA: TGTGCCAGCACGGCAGGCCACATGAACACTGAAGCTTTCTTT
size: .; J: TRBJ1-2; V: TRBV20-1; D: .; CDR3: CSVKEGYTF; DNA: TGCAGTGTCAAAGAGGGCTACACCTTC
size: .; J: TRBJ2-1; V: TRBV7-2; D: .; CDR3: CASSLAHSGNNEQFF; DNA: TGTGCCAGCAGCTTAGCCCATAGCGGCAACAATGAGCAGTTCTTC
size: few; J: TRBJ2-5; V: TRBV30; D: .; CDR3: CAWSGGIFQETQYF; DNA: TGTGCCTGGAGTGGAGGCATCTTCCAAGAGACCCAGTACTTC
size: .; J: TRBJ1-6; V: TRBV10-3; D: .; CDR3: CAISAGDRGTLHF; DNA: TGTGCCATCAGTGCAGGGGACCGTGGGACCCTCCACTTT
size: .; J: TRBJ2-6; V: TRBV30; D: .; CDR3: CAWSTGTLAGANVLTF; DNA: TGTGCCTGGAGTACAGGGACTTTGGCTGGGGCCAACGTCCTGACTTTC
size: .; J: TRBJ2-2; V: TRBV7-2; D: .; CDR3: CASSPRHLATGELFF; DNA: TGTGCCAGCAGCCCCCGGCATCTCGCCACCGGGGAGCTGTTTTTT
size: .; J: TRBJ1-6; V: TRBV6-6; D: TRBD1; CDR3: CASSPRTGDNSPLHF; DNA: TGTGCCAGCAGTCCAAGGACAGGAGATAATTCACCCCTCCACTTT
size: once; J: TRBJ2-7; V: TRBV25-1; D: .; CDR3: CASSRTVGPYEQYF; DNA: TGTGCCAGCTCTAGGACAGTTGGGCCCTACGAGCAGTACTTC
size: .; J: TRBJ2-5; V: TRBV11-2; D: .; CDR3: CASSSQPQETQYF; DNA: TGTGCCAGCAGCTCTCAGCCCCAAGAGACCCAGTACTTC
size: once; J: TRBJ1-5; V: TRBV5-6; D: TRBD1; CDR3: CASSRDRGNQPQHF; DNA: TGTGCCAGCAGCCGGGACAGGGGCAATCAGCCCCAGCATTTT
size: .; J: TRBJ2-3; V: TRBV7-8; D: TRBD2; CDR3: CASSLALAGAAGTTQYF; DNA: TGTGCCAGCAGCTTAGCACTAGCGGGGGCCGCCGGGACTACGCAGTATTTT
size: .; J: TRBJ1-2; V: TRBV10-2; D: .; CDR3: CASSEANYGYTF; DNA: TGCGCCAGCAGTGAGGCTAACTATGGCTACACCTTC
size: once; J: TRBJ2-3; V: TRBV5-1; D: .; CDR3: CASSLPVASTGTDTQYF; DNA: TGCGCCAGCAGCTTGCCAGTTGCGTCTACCGGCACAGATACGCAGTATTTT
size: .; J: TRBJ1-2; V: TRBV20-1; D: .; CDR3: CSVREGYTF; DNA: TGCAGTGTACGAGAGGGCTACACCTTC
size: .; J: TRBJ2-3; V: TRBV5-4; D: TRBD1; CDR3: CASSLRDRSLGTQYF; DNA: TGTGCCAGCAGCTTGCGGGACAGATCGCTGGGTACGCAGTATTTT
size: .; J: TRBJ1-1; V: TRBV10-3; D: TRBD1; CDR3: CAIGRDRATEAFF; DNA: TGTGCCATCGGCCGGGACAGGGCGACTGAAGCTTTCTTT
size: .; J: TRBJ1-4; V: TRBV2; D: .; CDR3: CASSRTDINEKLFF; DNA: TGTGCCAGCAGTAGGACAGACATTAATGAAAAACTGTTTTTT
size: once; J: TRBJ1-4; V: TRBV6-5; D: TRBD1; CDR3: CASRLEGRGHEKLFF; DNA: TGTGCCAGCCGCCTCGAGGGGAGGGGGCATGAAAAACTGTTTTTT
size: once; J: TRBJ2-4; V: TRBV27; D: .; CDR3: CASSFTGLAKNIQYF; DNA: TGTGCCAGCAGTTTTACAGGGTTAGCCAAAAACATTCAGTACTTC
size: .; J: TRBJ1-1; V: TRBV6-5; D: TRBD1; CDR3: CASRGTVWANTEAFF; DNA: TGTGCCAGCAGAGGGACAGTTTGGGCGAACACTGAAGCTTTCTTT
size: .; J: TRBJ1-5; V: TRBV23-1; D: .; CDR3: CASSQSRRGVNQPQHF; DNA: TGCGCCAGCAGTCAATCGCGACGGGGGGTGAACCAGCCCCAGCATTTT
size: .; J: TRBJ2-3; V: TRBV7-2; D: .; CDR3: CASSLTSSTDTQYF; DNA: TGTGCCAGCAGTTTAACGTCCAGCACAGATACGCAGTATTTT
size: .; J: TRBJ2-2; V: TRBV19; D: TRBD2; CDR3: CASKSLAGGNTGELFF; DNA: TGTGCCAGTAAAAGTCTAGCGGGGGGTAACACCGGGGAGCTGTTTTTT
size: .; J: TRBJ1-1; V: TRBV30; D: .; CDR3: CAWSQDVVTEAFF; DNA: TGTGCCTGGAGTCAGGACGTGGTCACTGAAGCTTTCTTT
size: .; J: TRBJ1-6; V: TRBV5-4; D: .; CDR3: CASSLYSMSSPLHF; DNA: TGTGCCAGCAGCTTGTACAGCATGAGTTCACCCCTCCACTTT
size: .; J: TRBJ1-4; V: TRBV2; D: TRBD1; CDR3: CASSDRQGAREKLFF; DNA: TGTGCCAGCAGTGACCGGCAGGGGGCTCGAGAAAAACTGTTTTTT
size: .; J: TRBJ2-1; V: TRBV2; D: TRBD2; CDR3: CASSPLGSGGLPSSYNEQFF; DNA: TGTGCCAGCAGCCCCTTGGGTAGCGGGGGGCTCCCGAGCTCCTACAATGAGCAGTTCTTC
size: .; J: TRBJ2-3; V: TRBV9; D: .; CDR3: CASSVFGPDTQYF; DNA: TGTGCCAGCAGCGTATTTGGGCCCGATACGCAGTATTTT
size: once; J: TRBJ1-3; V: TRBV30; D: .; CDR3: CAWSSRNTIYF; DNA: TGTGCCTGGAGTTCTCGAAACACCATATATTTT
size: .; J: TRBJ2-7; V: TRBV20-1; D: .; CDR3: CSASPSYEQYF; DNA: TGCAGTGCCAGCCCTTCCTACGAGCAGTACTTC
size: few; J: TRBJ1-5; V: TRBV21-1; D: .; CDR3: CASSDWTGSAPQHF; DNA: TGTGCCAGCAGCGACTGGACAGGGAGTGCGCCCCAGCATTTT
size: .; J: TRBJ2-5; V: TRBV7-2; D: TRBD2; CDR3: CASSLFAGGHETQYF; DNA: TGTGCCAGCAGCTTATTTGCGGGGGGGCATGAGACCCAGTACTTC
size: .; J: TRBJ2-1; V: TRBV7-2; D: .; CDR3: CASSSPAGNNEQFF; DNA: TGTGCCAGCAGCTCCCCCGCCGGTAACAATGAGCAGTTCTTC
size: .; J: TRBJ1-2; V: TRBV5-4; D: .; CDR3: CASSLGLGAGYGYTF; DNA: TGTGCCAGCAGCTTGGGACTCGGGGCGGGCTATGGCTACACCTTC
size: .; J: TRBJ1-1; V: TRBV15; D: .; CDR3: CATSGNRLGTEAFF; DNA: TGTGCCACCAGCGGAAACAGGTTGGGGACTGAAGCTTTCTTT
size: once; J: TRBJ2-3; V: TRBV28; D: .; CDR3: CASSWFVGKPIPDTQYF; DNA: TGTGCCAGCAGTTGGTTCGTGGGGAAGCCCATCCCAGATACGCAGTATTTT